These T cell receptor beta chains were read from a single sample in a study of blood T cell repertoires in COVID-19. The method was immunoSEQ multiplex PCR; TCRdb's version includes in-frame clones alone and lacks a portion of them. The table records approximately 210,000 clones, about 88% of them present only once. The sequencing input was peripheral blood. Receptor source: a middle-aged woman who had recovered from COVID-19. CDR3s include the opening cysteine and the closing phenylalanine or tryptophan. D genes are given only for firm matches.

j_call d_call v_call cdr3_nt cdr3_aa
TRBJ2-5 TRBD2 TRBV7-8 TGTGCCAGCAGCCCCCGGACTAGCGGGAGATCTAGGGAGACCCAGTACTTC CASSPRTSGRSRETQYF
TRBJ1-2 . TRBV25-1 TGTGCCAGCAGTTCGGGGGGCCTCTATGGCTACACCTTC CASSSGGLYGYTF
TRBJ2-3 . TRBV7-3 TGTGCCAGCAGCCCCCCTAGCACAGATACGCAGTATTTT CASSPPSTDTQYF
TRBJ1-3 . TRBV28 TGTGCCAGCAGTCCATGGATCCCCGCGGACACCATATATTTT CASSPWIPADTIYF
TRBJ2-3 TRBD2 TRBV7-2 TGTGCCAGCAGCTTACTAGCGGGGATCACAGATACGCAGTATTTT CASSLLAGITDTQYF
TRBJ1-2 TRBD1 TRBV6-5 TGTGCCAGCAGAGGGGACAGGGCGGACTATGGCTACACCTTC CASRGDRADYGYTF
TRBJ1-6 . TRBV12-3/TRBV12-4 TGTGCCAGCAGTTTAGGCAGGATCTCCCTCCACTTT CASSLGRISLHF
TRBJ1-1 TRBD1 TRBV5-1 TGCGCCAGCAGCTTACAAGGGACAGAGCACACTGAAGCTTTCTTT CASSLQGTEHTEAFF
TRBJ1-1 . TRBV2 TGTGCCAGCATGGGAGGGACTGAAGCTTTCTTT CASMGGTEAFF
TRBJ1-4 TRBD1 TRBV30 TGTGCCTGGAGTGTCGGGCAGGGGGGTGAAAAACTGTTTTTT CAWSVGQGGEKLFF
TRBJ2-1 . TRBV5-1 TGCGCCAGCAGAACGGACAGTCCCTATAGCGATGAGCAGTTCTTC CASRTDSPYSDEQFF
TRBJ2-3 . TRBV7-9 TGTGCCAGCAGCTTAGTTGCTCCGGGGAGCACAGATACGCAGTATTTT CASSLVAPGSTDTQYF
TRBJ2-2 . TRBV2 TGTGCCAGCAAGGTCGGGGGAGAAACCGGGGAGCTGTTTTTT CASKVGGETGELFF
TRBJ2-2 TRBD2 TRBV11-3 TGTGCCAGCAGCCTAGCGGGAGGAGGCACCGGGGAGCTGTTTTTT CASSLAGGGTGELFF
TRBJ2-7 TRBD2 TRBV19 TGTGCCAGTAGTAAGGCCGGGACTAGCGGGAGGTACGAGCAGTACTTC CASSKAGTSGRYEQYF
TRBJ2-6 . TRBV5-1 TGCGCCAGCAGCGGGAAGACAGACTCTGGGGCCAACGTCCTGACTTTC CASSGKTDSGANVLTF
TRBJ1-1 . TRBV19 TGTGCCAGTAGTATATCGGTAAGCACTGAAGCTTTCTTT CASSISVSTEAFF